The present entry profiles one TCR beta chain with its context. Its antigen is still unknown. Other DNA variants within this sample encode the same CDR3. The treatment: oral pan-JAK inhibitor, 5-10 mg twice daily. Peripheral blood samples and lesional scalp punch biopsies were obtained from alopecia areata patients. Extracted from the samples, RNA was reverse transcribed into cDNA to serve as the sequencing template. Clones were sequenced by immunoSEQ multiplex PCR, and TCRdb holds only the in-frame ones, with some missing. In the table there are 190,000 or so clones, roughly 64% of which are singletons. This record belongs to a study of CD8+ T cells in alopecia areata. Findings of the study overall: Scalp samples also yield sequences from resident alphabeta T cells of normal skin.

This clonotype was sampled from a human donor with alopecia areata. This material consisted of CD4+ T cells sorted from blood, taken at week 24, from a patient treated with tofacitinib.

The CDR3 DNA reads as TGCGCCAGCAGCTTGGACGGGAGCTCCTACGAGCAGTACTTC. Its protein product is CASSLDGSSYEQYF. The rearrangement joins TRBV5-1 to TRBJ2-7; a weak D match, TRBD2 (6 bases). Trimming stripped 0 bases from V and 0 bases from J, with 7 bases between. Germline values: CDR1 SGHRS, CDR2 YFSETQ. The CDR3 consists of 14 residues.